Below, 3 T cell receptor beta chains from the same sample are listed, as sequenced in a study of kidney transplant recipient with SARS-CoV-2 infection. TCRdb independently ran MiXCR on the reads; one entry per CDR3 protein. Of approximately 240,000 distinct CDR3 sequences in the sample, more than 25% were seen once. The starting material was a blood sample, obtained at baseline and between days 110 and 120 from a kidney transplant recipient. Receptor source: a male patient aged 25-45 years who had COVID-19 and was a kidney transplant recipient. Part of the T cell pool may stem from the graft donor.

Points on this clonotype: A single base separates this from a much larger clone, so it may be a read error. Because the CDR3 is missing its conserved closing phenylalanine or tryptophan, this is likely a read error. This chain links TRBV11-2 with TRBJ1-1; D is undetermined. Trimming stripped 5 bases from V and 1 base from J, with 8 bases between. CDR1 is SGHAT, CDR2 FQNNGV, per germline. The CDR3 runs 13 residues. The CDR3 loop reads CASSTDRNTEAFL. The CDR3 nucleotides read TGTGCCAGCAGCACGGACCGGAACACTGAAGCTTTCCTT.

This clonotype occurred a few times. The chain has TRBV25-1 and TRBJ1-6, with D unclear. CDR1 is MGHDK and CDR2 is SYGVNS in the germline V gene. This CDR3 has 14 amino acids. Trimming took 5 bases from V and 3 from J, leaving 8 bases between them. The CDR3: CASSYSLYNSPLHF. CDR3 in DNA: TGTGCCAGCAGTTACAGCCTCTATAATTCACCCCTCCACTTT.

This clonotype was observed at least ten times. The chain is built from TRBV11-2 and TRBJ2-5; the match to TRBD2 covers 9 bases. CDR1 and CDR2 (germline): SGHAT, FQNNGV. The CDR3 length is 14 residues. After removal of 10 bases from V and 6 bases from J, the junction contained 12 bases not matched to a gene. This chain's CDR3 is CATAAASGMQTQYF. The CDR3 region has the DNA TGTGCCACCGCCGCGGCTAGCGGGATGCAGACCCAGTACTTC. Combining the CDR3 with reference TRBV11-2 and TRBJ2-5 gives the whole variable domain EAGVAQSPRYKIIEKRQSVAFWCNPISGHATLYWYQQILGQGPKLLIQFQNNGVVDDSQLPKDRFSAERLKGVDSTLKIQPAKLEDSAVYLCATAAASGMQTQYFGPGTRLLVL.